The T cell receptor beta chain described here comes from a study of blood T cell repertoires in COVID-19. Study overall: T cells, B-cell-depleted T cells, or PBMCs provided the cDNA or gDNA that served as material.

Assay: immunoSEQ multiplex PCR; the TCRdb copy retains only in-frame clones and omits some. The data show fewer than 200,000 clones, approximately 91% seen once. V was clipped by 2 bases and J by 1 base, with 14 bases between them. This CDR3 spans 16 amino acids. This clonotype was obtained from a man aged 18 to 30 with COVID-19, enrolled during active disease. The rearrangement uses TRBV23-1 and TRBJ1-2; D ambiguous. TRBV23-1 carries the ORF label, with uncertain function. The source material was peripheral blood. The CDR3 DNA reads as TGCGCCAGCAGTCAACAGGACTGGGAGATTAACTATGGCTACACCTTC. Protein product: CASSQQDWEINYGYTF.